Below, one TCR beta chain is given with its context. Its antigen is unknown. Base-call qualities are not available, and no considerably larger clone is one nucleotide away. What this sample's time point label stands for: roughly 27 days on oral tofacitinib. In the paper's terms, the treatment or condition label means: oral pan-JAK inhibitor, 5-10 mg twice daily. Peripheral blood and lesional scalp punch biopsies were obtained from patients with alopecia areata. PBMCs were isolated by density centrifugation and stained for CD3, CD4 and CD8, after which CD4+ and CD8+ T cells were sorted on a FACSAria. This sample stems from a study of CD8+ T cells in alopecia areata (dated by TCRdb to 2016 to 2019). About the investigation overall: Treated patients were enrolled in an open-label pilot trial of oral tofacitinib at 5 to 10 mg twice daily for moderate-to-severe alopecia areata. Patients received tofacitinib for 6 to 18 months and were then followed off drug for 6 months to check for delayed response and recurrence. Disease severity in treated patients was measured with the SALT score, which quantifies the percentage of affected scalp surface area. To study T cell clonal expansion in alopecia areata, the researchers applied high-throughput TCRbeta sequencing to both the C3H/HeJ mouse model and human patients. In humans, TCRbeta sequencing was performed on scalp tissue and on sorted CD4+ and CD8+ peripheral blood T cells from healthy controls and from patients with patchy or totalis/universalis alopecia areata. Biopsies were taken from tofacitinib-treated patients at baseline and again at 4 and 24 weeks into treatment, and several of those patients also had a later scalp biopsy. Scalp clonality was compared among normal scalp (n=4), patchy alopecia areata scalp (n=8), and alopecia totalis/universalis scalp (n=8). RNA was obtained with the PAXgene miRNA kit for fixed scalp, the miRNeasy kit for PBMCs, and the RNeasy kit for mouse skin. Amplification of TCRbeta CDR3 regions was done by immunoSEQ multiplex PCR using 35 Vbeta forward primers and 13 Jbeta reverse primers.

Counted from cysteine to phenylalanine, this CDR3 has 16 amino acids. Only CDR3 DNA remains: 48 bases, in frame from the first base. Deletion took 6 bases off V and 0 bases off J, with a span of 15 bases between the germline ends. The CDR1 and CDR2 encoded by the germline V gene are SQVTM and ANQGSEA. What the work shows at the level of the full study, not this receptor alone: Unlike mouse skin, which is dominated by gammadelta T cells, normal human skin has resident alphabeta T cells that are also sequenced, and this complicates analysis of the scalp TCR repertoire. Compared with mice, TCR sequences shared between patients were less clear, possibly partly because of HLA diversity across the patient population. Because the treated cohort was small and had just a single nonresponder, larger studies are needed to establish links between baseline CD8+ expansion and response. Higher clonality and more expanded CD8+ clones were observed in lesional scalp than in normal scalp, particularly in alopecia totalis/universalis, a finding suggestive of antigenic drive. With tofacitinib, both scalp clonality and the number of expanded CD8+ clones among the top 100 scalp clones went down significantly. Many expanded lesional clones were found to persist in scalp and blood during tofacitinib treatment, and relapse after treatment cessation may be partly explained by this persistence.

Libraries were constructed by the immunoSEQ multiplex PCR assay. RNA was extracted from all samples and reverse transcribed into cDNA, which served as template for TCR sequencing. SuperScript III was used to make first-strand cDNA, primed with a 2:1 mix of oligo-dT and random hexamers. A synthetic immune receptor repertoire was used to measure amplification bias, and any remaining bias was corrected computationally. Turning to the authors' computational methods: Raw reads were preprocessed to remove errors, and CDR3 was defined by IMGT conventions from the conserved cysteine to phenylalanine. Clonality was computed as 1 minus the Shannon entropy, with the entropy normalized by log2 of the number of productive unique TCRs. CD4 or CD8 identity of scalp clones was inferred by cross-referencing scalp TCRbeta sequences with sorted blood CD4 and CD8 repertoires. The source is immuneACCESS, and TCRdb retained only in-frame sequences with V and J called. Part of the clones is not carried over; for the studies checked, unresolved V genes explain less than half of this, and the remainder is unexplained. V, J and clone size are those of that table, while D and trimming were read from the DNA. The sample contains around 140,000 clones, nearly 55% of them found a single time. The top ten clonotypes cover approximately 15% of the sample.

The sample here was CD8+ T cells sorted from blood, taken at week 4, from a patient treated with tofacitinib. Recombination joined TRBV29-1 with TRBJ2-6; the D gene lacks a confident call. This TCR was recovered from a human donor with alopecia areata. The CDR3 amino acid sequence is: CSVPASAHSGANVLTF. The DNA sequence is as follows: TGCAGCGTCCCCGCGTCAGCCCACTCTGGGGCCAACGTCCTGACTTTC.